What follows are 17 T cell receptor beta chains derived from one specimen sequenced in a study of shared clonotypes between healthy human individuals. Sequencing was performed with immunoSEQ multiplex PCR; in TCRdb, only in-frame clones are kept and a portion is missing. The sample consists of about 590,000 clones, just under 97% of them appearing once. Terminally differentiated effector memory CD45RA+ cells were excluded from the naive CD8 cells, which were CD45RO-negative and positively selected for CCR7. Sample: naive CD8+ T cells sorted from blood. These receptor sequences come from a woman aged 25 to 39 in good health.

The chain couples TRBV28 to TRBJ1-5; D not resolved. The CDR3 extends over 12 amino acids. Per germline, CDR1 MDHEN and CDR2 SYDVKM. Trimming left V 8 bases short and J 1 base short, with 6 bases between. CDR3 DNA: TGTGCCAGCTCCGACAGCAATCAGCCCCAGCATTTT. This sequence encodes CASSDSNQPQHF. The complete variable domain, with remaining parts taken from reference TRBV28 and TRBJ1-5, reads DVKVTQSSRYLVKRTGEKVFLECVQDMDHENMFWYRQDPGLGLRLIYFSYDVKMKEKGDIPEGYSVSREKKERFSLILESASTNQTSMYLCASSDSNQPQHFGDGTRLSIL.

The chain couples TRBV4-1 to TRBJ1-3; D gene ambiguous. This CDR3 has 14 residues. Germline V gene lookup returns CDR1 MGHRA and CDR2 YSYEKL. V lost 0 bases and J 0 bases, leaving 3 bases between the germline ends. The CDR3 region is CASSQDDSGNTIYF. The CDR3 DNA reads TGCGCCAGCAGCCAAGATGACTCTGGAAACACCATATATTTT.

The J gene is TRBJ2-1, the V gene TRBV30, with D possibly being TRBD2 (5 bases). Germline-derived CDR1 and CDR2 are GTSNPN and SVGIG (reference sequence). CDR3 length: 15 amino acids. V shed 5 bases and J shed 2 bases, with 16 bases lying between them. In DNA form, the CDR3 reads TGTGCCTGGTGGACGCCGGAGGTCACCTACAATGAGCAGTTCTTC. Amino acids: CAWWTPEVTYNEQFF. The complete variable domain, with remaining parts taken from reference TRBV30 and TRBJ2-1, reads SQTIHQWPATLVQPVGSPLSLECTVEGTSNPNLYWYRQAAGRGLQLLFYSVGIGQISSEVPQNLSASRPQDRQFILSSKKLLLSDSGFYLCAWWTPEVTYNEQFFGPGTRLTVL.

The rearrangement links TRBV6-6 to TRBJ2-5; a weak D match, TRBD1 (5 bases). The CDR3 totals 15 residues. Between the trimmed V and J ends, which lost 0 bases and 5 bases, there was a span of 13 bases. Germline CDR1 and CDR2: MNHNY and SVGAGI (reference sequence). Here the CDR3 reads CASSYSSQGGETQYF. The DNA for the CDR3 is TGTGCCAGCAGTTACTCGTCTCAGGGTGGGGAGACCCAGTACTTC.

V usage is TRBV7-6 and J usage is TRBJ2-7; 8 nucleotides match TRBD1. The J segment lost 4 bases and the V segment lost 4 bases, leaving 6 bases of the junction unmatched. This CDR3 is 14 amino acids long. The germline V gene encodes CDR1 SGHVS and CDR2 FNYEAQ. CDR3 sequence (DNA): TGTGCCAGCAGCTACGGGACAGGTGATTACGAGCAGTACTTC. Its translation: CASSYGTGDYEQYF.

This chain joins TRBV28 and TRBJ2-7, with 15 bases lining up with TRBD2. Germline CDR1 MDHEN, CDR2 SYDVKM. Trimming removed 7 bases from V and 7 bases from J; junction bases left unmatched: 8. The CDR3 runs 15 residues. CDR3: CASNSGLAGGEEQYF. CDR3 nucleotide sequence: TGTGCCAGCAACTCGGGACTAGCGGGAGGTGAAGAGCAGTACTTC.

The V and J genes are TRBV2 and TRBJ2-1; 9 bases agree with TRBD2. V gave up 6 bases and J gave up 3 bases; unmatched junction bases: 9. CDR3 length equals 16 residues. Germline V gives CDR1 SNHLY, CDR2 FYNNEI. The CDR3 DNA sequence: TGTGCCAGCAGGGCTGCCGGGACTAGCAACTACAATGAGCAGTTCTTC. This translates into CASRAAGTSNYNEQFF. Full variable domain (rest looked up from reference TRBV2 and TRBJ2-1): EPEVTQTPSHQVTQMGQEVILRCVPISNHLYFYWYRQILGQKVEFLVSFYNNEISEKSEIFDDQFSVERPDGSNFTLKIRSTKLEDSAMYFCASRAAGTSNYNEQFFGPGTRLTVL.

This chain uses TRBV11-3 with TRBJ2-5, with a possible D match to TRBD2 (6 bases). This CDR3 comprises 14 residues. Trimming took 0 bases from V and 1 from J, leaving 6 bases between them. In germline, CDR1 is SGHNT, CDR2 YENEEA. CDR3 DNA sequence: TGTGCCAGCAGCTTAGACGGGGGCCAAGAGACCCAGTACTTC. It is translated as CASSLDGGQETQYF.

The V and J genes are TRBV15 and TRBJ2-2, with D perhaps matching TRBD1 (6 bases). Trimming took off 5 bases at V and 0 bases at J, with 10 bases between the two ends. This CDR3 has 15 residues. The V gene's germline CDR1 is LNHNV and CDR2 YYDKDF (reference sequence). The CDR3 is CATSVDRTNTGELFF. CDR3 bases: TGTGCCACCAGCGTAGACAGGACGAACACCGGGGAGCTGTTTTTT.

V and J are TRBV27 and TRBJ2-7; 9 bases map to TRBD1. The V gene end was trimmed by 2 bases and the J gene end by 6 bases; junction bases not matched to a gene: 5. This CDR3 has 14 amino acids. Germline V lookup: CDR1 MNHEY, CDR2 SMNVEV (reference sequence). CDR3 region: CASSLVQGASEQYF. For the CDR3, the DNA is TGTGCCAGCAGTTTAGTACAGGGGGCGTCCGAGCAGTACTTC.

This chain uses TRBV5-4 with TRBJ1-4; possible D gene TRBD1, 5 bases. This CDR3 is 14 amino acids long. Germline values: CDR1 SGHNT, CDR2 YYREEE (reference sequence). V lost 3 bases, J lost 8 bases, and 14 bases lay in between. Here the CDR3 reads CASSSFQGGEKLFF. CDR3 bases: TGTGCCAGCAGCTCCTTTCAGGGAGGAGAAAAACTGTTTTTT.

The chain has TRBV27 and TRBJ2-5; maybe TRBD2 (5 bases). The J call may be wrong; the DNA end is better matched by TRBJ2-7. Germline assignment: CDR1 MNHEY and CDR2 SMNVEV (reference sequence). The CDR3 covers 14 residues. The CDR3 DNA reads TGTGCCAGCAGTCCCCGGGAAAGCTCCTACGAGCAGTACTTC. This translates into CASSPRESSYEQYF.

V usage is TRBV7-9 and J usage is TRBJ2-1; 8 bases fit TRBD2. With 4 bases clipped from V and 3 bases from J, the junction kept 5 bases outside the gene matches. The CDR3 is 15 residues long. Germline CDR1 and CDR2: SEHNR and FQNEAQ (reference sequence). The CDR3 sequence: CASSSTGTSYNEQFF. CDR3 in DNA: TGTGCCAGCAGCTCTACCGGGACTAGCTACAATGAGCAGTTCTTC.

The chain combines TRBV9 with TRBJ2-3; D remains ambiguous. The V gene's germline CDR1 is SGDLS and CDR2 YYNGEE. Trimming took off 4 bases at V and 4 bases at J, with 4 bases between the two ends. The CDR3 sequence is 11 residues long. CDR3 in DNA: TGTGCCAGCAGCACCGCAGATACGCAGTATTTT. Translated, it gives CASSTADTQYF.

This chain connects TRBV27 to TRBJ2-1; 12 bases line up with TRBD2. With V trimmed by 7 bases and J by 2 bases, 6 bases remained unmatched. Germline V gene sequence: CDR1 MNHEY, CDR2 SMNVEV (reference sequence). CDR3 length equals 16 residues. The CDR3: CASTRTSGTPYNEQFF. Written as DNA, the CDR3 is TGTGCCAGCACACGGACTAGCGGGACCCCCTACAATGAGCAGTTCTTC.

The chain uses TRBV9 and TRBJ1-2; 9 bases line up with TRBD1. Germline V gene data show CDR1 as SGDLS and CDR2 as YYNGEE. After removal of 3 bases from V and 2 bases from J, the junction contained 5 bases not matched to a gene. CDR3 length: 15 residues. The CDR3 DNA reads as TGTGCCAGCAGCGGATACGGACAGGGGAACTATGGCTACACCTTC. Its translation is CASSGYGQGNYGYTF.

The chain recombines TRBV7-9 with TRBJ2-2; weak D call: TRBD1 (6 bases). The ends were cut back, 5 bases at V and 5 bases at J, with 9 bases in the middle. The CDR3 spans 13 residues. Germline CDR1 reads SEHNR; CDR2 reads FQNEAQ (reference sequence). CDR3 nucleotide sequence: TGTGCCAGCAGCCGTACAGGGACCGGGGAGCTGTTTTTT. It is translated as CASSRTGTGELFF.